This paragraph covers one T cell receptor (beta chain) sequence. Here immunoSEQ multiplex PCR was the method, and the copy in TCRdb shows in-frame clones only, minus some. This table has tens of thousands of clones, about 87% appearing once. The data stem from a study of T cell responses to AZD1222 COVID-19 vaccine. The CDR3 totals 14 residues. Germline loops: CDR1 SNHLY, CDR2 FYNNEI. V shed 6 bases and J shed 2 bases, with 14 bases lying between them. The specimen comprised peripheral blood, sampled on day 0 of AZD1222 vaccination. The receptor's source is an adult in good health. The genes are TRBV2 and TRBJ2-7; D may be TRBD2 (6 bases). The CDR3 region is CASRRGDRPYEQYF. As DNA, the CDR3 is TGTGCCAGCAGGCGGGGAGACAGACCCTACGAGCAGTACTTC. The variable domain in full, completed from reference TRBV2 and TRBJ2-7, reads EPEVTQTPSHQVTQMGQEVILRCVPISNHLYFYWYRQILGQKVEFLVSFYNNEISEKSEIFDDQFSVERPDGSNFTLKIRSTKLEDSAMYFCASRRGDRPYEQYFGPGTRLTVT.